Following are 6 T cell receptor beta chains from one sample sequenced in a study of blood T cells in healthy people across ages. PCR was performed a second time for roughly 6 to 12 cycles using a sample-barcoded 5' primer and a J-beta primer mix. MiXCR, applied by TCRdb to the 5' RACE reads, yields one record per CDR3 protein. This table holds some 1,500,000 distinct CDR3 sequences, about 45% found once. Sequenced: blood. All receptors derive from a woman aged 18 to 35 in good health.

This clonotype was observed a few times. The chain joins TRBV25-1 to TRBJ2-7; 7 positions agree with TRBD1. The CDR3 spans 12 residues. Losses at the gene ends were 8 bases for V and 7 bases for J; bases not matched to a gene: 8. Germline V lookup: CDR1 MGHDK, CDR2 SYGVNS. This CDR3 reads CASEDRYNEQYF. CDR3 in DNA: TGTGCCAGCGAGGACAGGTACAATGAGCAGTACTTC.

The chain recombines TRBV7-2 with TRBJ1-6; tentatively, D is TRBD1 (6 bases). This CDR3 has 16 residues. From germline, CDR1 is SGHTA and CDR2 FQGNSA. V was trimmed by 1 base and J by 6 bases, leaving 13 bases between them. DNA for the CDR3: TGTGCCAGCAGCTTAGGACAGGAAAGCCTTAATTCACCCCTCCACTTT. Encoded protein: CASSLGQESLNSPLHF.

This clonotype was counted only a few times. The V gene is TRBV7-2, the J gene TRBJ1-4; 7 bases align to TRBD1. The germline V gene has CDR1 SGHTA and CDR2 FQGNSA. V gave up 3 bases and J gave up 4 bases; unmatched junction bases: 8. The CDR3 is made up of 16 amino acids. Here the CDR3 DNA reads TGTGCCAGCAGCTTTGGACAGGTTCGGGGTAATGAAAAACTGTTTTTT. Protein sequence: CASSFGQVRGNEKLFF.

V gene TRBV20-1 combines with J gene TRBJ2-4, with 8 positions matching TRBD1. The end of the DNA aligns better with TRBJ2-7, so the J call may be wrong. The germline gives CDR1 DFQATT, CDR2 SNEGSKA (reference sequence). The CDR3 length is 16 residues. CDR3 coding DNA: TGCAGTGCTAGTTCCCTCCTAGGGCAGGGGGCGCTCGAGCAGTACTTC. It specifies CSASSLLGQGALEQYF.

This clonotype was seen a handful of times. The chain carries TRBV12-3 or TRBV12-4 and TRBJ1-5, with D unclear. This CDR3 region has 17 residues. V lost 3 bases to trimming and J lost 0 bases, with 15 bases between them. The DNA of the CDR3 is TGTGCCAGCAGTTTTGGTACGAGGGCAGCTAGCAATCAGCCCCAGCATTTT. Its translation: CASSFGTRAASNQPQHF.

V usage is TRBV2 and J usage is TRBJ1-1; 7 bases line up with TRBD1. Germline CDR1 is SNHLY and CDR2 is FYNNEI. The CDR3 length is 14 residues. The V gene end was trimmed by 7 bases and the J gene end by 1 base; junction bases not matched to a gene: 6. CDR3 bases: TGTGCCAGCAAAGACAGGGTGGGGAACACTGAAGCTTTCTTT. This encodes CASKDRVGNTEAFF.